The 27 T cell receptor beta chains in this list originate from one sample, sequenced in a study of PD-1 blockade in classical Hodgkin lymphoma. Specified time point: cycle 4 day 1 (C4D1), after five to seven weeks of nivolumab. There was relapse after autologous stem cell transplantation in every patient, and there was variation in brentuximab vedotin exposure. The method was immunoSEQ multiplex PCR; TCRdb's version includes in-frame clones alone and lacks a portion of them. Seen here are 75,000 to 95,000 clones, about 83% observed once, and the top ten hold more than 15%. The sequenced sample was peripheral blood mononuclear cells (PBMCs), obtained before the fourth cycle of nivolumab. Every receptor here comes from a human donor with classical Hodgkin lymphoma.

The chain is built from TRBV29-1 and TRBJ2-1; 8 bases line up with TRBD1. The CDR3 consists of 13 residues. The germline gives CDR1 SQVTM, CDR2 ANQGSEA. V was pared by 7 bases and J by 7 bases, with 9 bases of the junction left unmatched. The CDR3 bases are TGCAGCGCTGCCGGGACAGGACTGAATGAGCAGTTCTTC. Translation gives CSAAGTGLNEQFF.

The chain combines TRBV7-8 with TRBJ2-1, with D unclear. V dropped 11 bases and J dropped 2 bases, with 10 bases sitting between them. The CDR3 loop spans 12 amino acids. The germline CDR1 and CDR2 sequences are SGHVS and FQNEAQ. CDR3 DNA: TGTGCCGCCCAAGACACCTACAATGAGCAGTTCTTC. This translates into CAAQDTYNEQFF.

This clone was observed once. V usage is TRBV10-3 and J usage is TRBJ1-5; 9 positions agree with TRBD1. Germline V gene lookup returns CDR1 ENHRY and CDR2 SYGVKD. V shed 6 bases and J 1 base; nucleotides not matched to a gene: 7. The CDR3 runs to 16 residues. The CDR3 protein is CAISGTGSGSNQPQHF. The CDR3 nucleotides read TGTGCCATCAGCGGGACAGGGTCCGGGAGCAATCAGCCCCAGCATTTT.

This clone was counted a single time. The V call is TRBV5-1, the J call TRBJ2-2, with D hard to call. The germline V gene encodes CDR1 SGHRS and CDR2 YFSETQ. CDR3 size: 16 residues. Trimming removed 4 bases from V and 0 bases from J, with 13 bases in between. The CDR3 DNA follows: TGCGCCAGCAGCCCGCTCGGTACTACGAACACCGGGGAGCTGTTTTTT. This codes for CASSPLGTTNTGELFF. The whole variable domain, filled in from reference TRBV5-1 and TRBJ2-2, reads KAGVTQTPRYLIKTRGQQVTLSCSPISGHRSVSWYQQTPGQGLQFLFEYFSETQRNKGNFPGRFSGRQFSNSRSEMNVSTLELGDSALYLCASSPLGTTNTGELFFGEGSRLTVL.

This CDR3 reads CASSVGGTDTQYF. Written as DNA, the CDR3 is TGTGCCAGCAGCGTTGGGGGTACGGATACGCAGTATTTT. The rearrangement uses TRBV5-8 and TRBJ2-3, with D possibly called TRBD1 or TRBD2 (5 bases each). The CDR3 contains 13 residues. Germline V gives CDR1 SGHTS, CDR2 YDEGEE. With 4 bases removed from V and 6 bases from J, the gap between germline ends came to 12 bases.

This clone was observed once. The chain uses TRBV6-1 and TRBJ1-5; D may be TRBD1 (5 bases). This CDR3 has 16 amino acids. The V end was cut by 3 bases, the J end by 3 bases, with 15 bases between. CDR1 is MNHNS, CDR2 SASEGT, per germline. CDR3 protein: CASSDPRGIDNQPQHF. The CDR3 region has the DNA TGTGCCAGCAGTGACCCCCGGGGGATTGACAATCAGCCCCAGCATTTT.

This clone came up a few times. The V call is TRBV7-9, the J call TRBJ2-7; a weak D match, TRBD2 (5 bases). The CDR3 length is 12 residues. Germline values: CDR1 SEHNR, CDR2 FQNEAQ (reference sequence). Trimming pared 6 bases from V and 4 bases from J, leaving 10 bases between. CDR3 amino acids: CASRGLAYEQYF. CDR3 sequence (DNA): TGTGCCAGCAGGGGCCTAGCTTACGAGCAGTACTTC.

The chain links TRBV9 to TRBJ1-1; a weak D match, TRBD1 (5 bases). V was clipped by 0 bases and J by 1 base, with 13 bases between them. CDR3 length: 16 residues. The germline V gene encodes CDR1 SGDLS and CDR2 YYNGEE. The DNA for the CDR3 is TGTGCCAGCAGCGTAGGGGGACCCTTAAGGAACACTGAAGCTTTCTTT. It codes for CASSVGGPLRNTEAFF. The whole variable domain, filled in from reference TRBV9 and TRBJ1-1, reads DSGVTQTPKHLITATGQRVTLRCSPRSGDLSVYWYQQSLDQGLQFLIQYYNGEERAKGNILERFSAQQFPDLHSELNLSSLELGDSALYFCASSVGGPLRNTEAFFGQGTRLTVV.

The chain employs TRBV20-1 and TRBJ1-4; D gene uncertain. The CDR3 loop spans 11 amino acids. V was pared by 6 bases and J by 7 bases, with 9 bases between. Germline CDR1 reads DFQATT; CDR2 reads SNEGSKA (reference sequence). The CDR3 nucleotides are TGCAGTGCGGCTATGGGTGAAAAACTGTTTTTT. Translating gives CSAAMGEKLFF.

V gene TRBV10-3 combines with J gene TRBJ2-1; 16 positions agree with TRBD2. V lost 6 bases and J lost 3; bases outside the gene matches: 11. The CDR3 spans 19 residues. Germline V gives CDR1 ENHRY, CDR2 SYGVKD. The CDR3 reads CAISQLGLAGGAIYNEQFF. The CDR3 bases are TGTGCCATCAGCCAGCTGGGACTAGCGGGAGGGGCGATCTACAATGAGCAGTTCTTC.

This sequence joins TRBV5-6 and TRBJ2-6; 7 bases agree with TRBD1. Per germline, CDR1 SGHDT and CDR2 YYEEEE. V lost 5 bases, J lost 1 base, and 3 bases stayed unmatched. This CDR3 is built from 15 residues. CDR3 loop: CASRPTGSGANVLTF. The CDR3, as DNA: TGTGCCAGCAGGCCGACAGGGTCTGGGGCCAACGTCCTGACTTTC.

This rearrangement joins TRBV19 to TRBJ1-2; D ambiguous. From germline, CDR1 is LNHDA and CDR2 SQIVND (reference sequence). V dropped 4 bases and J dropped 0 bases, with 15 bases sitting between them. This CDR3 contains 16 residues. In nucleotides, the CDR3 is TGTGCCAGTAGTAAAAAATCGATGACTACTAACTATGGCTACACCTTC. Protein: CASSKKSMTTNYGYTF.

Only one count was recorded for this clone. The chain links TRBV5-3 to TRBJ2-2; the D gene is possibly TRBD2 (6 bases). TRBV5-3 is assigned to the ORF class and has an uncertain function. The CDR3 length is 18 residues. V shed 1 base and J shed 2 bases, with 18 bases lying between them. CDR3 loop: CARSLSALADLNTGELFF. The CDR3 bases are TGTGCCAGAAGCTTGTCGGCCTTAGCGGACTTAAACACCGGGGAGCTGTTTTTT.

In its sample, this clone was seen a few times. The rearrangement uses TRBV9 and TRBJ2-1; TRBD2 is a possible D gene (5 bases). V was shortened by 0 bases and J by 7 bases, with 5 bases between the two germline ends. Germline V CDR1 and CDR2: SGDLS, YYNGEE. The CDR3 has 12 amino acids. The CDR3: CASSVAGNEQFF. The CDR3 nucleotides are TGTGCCAGCAGCGTAGCGGGAAATGAGCAGTTCTTC.

The J gene is TRBJ2-6, the V gene TRBV7-2; D not resolved. V dropped 0 bases and J dropped 1 base, with 10 bases sitting between them. Germline CDR1 reads SGHTA; CDR2 reads FQGNSA. CDR3 length equals 17 residues. The CDR3 protein is CASSLAVRVSGANVLTF. The DNA of the CDR3 is TGTGCCAGCAGCTTAGCGGTTCGGGTATCTGGGGCCAACGTCCTGACTTTC.

The genes are TRBV5-1 and TRBJ1-2; 8 bases agree with TRBD1. The CDR3 has 14 amino acids. Germline V gene lookup returns CDR1 SGHRS and CDR2 YFSETQ. The J segment lost 2 bases and the V segment lost 0 bases, leaving 0 bases of the junction unmatched. CDR3 sequence: CASSLGDRNYGYTF. The CDR3 DNA sequence: TGCGCCAGCAGCTTGGGGGACAGGAACTATGGCTACACCTTC.

The genes are TRBV6-6 and TRBJ2-7, with D hard to call. Trimming left V 8 bases short and J 5 bases short, with 16 bases between. The CDR3 has 13 amino acids. Germline V gene lookup returns CDR1 MNHNY and CDR2 SVGAGI (reference sequence). The CDR3 region has the DNA TGTGCCAGCCAGCGTCTCGGGCGCGACGAGCAGTACTTC. Translating gives CASQRLGRDEQYF.

The V and J genes are TRBV29-1 and TRBJ1-2; the D gene is possibly TRBD1 (6 bases). V lost 1 base, J lost 4 bases, and 13 bases lay in between. Germline CDR1 reads SQVTM; CDR2 reads ANQGSEA. The CDR3 is 14 residues long. CDR3 in DNA: TGCAGCGTTGAAGGGGGGGCAAAAAGCTATGGCTACACCTTC. This translates into CSVEGGAKSYGYTF. Full variable domain (rest looked up from reference TRBV29-1 and TRBJ1-2): SAVISQKPSRDICQRGTSLTIQCQVDSQVTMMFWYRQQPGQSLTLIATANQGSEATYESGFVIDKFPISRPNLTFSTLTVSNMSPEDSSIYLCSVEGGAKSYGYTFGSGTRLTVV.

V gene TRBV6-5 combines with J gene TRBJ2-5; weak D call: TRBD1 (6 bases). V lost 10 bases and J 2 bases, leaving 14 bases between the germline ends. Germline CDR1 reads MNHEY; CDR2 reads SVGAGI. The CDR3 extends over 13 amino acids. In nucleotides, the CDR3 is TGTGCCACACAGGGATCAGGGCAAGAGACCCAGTACTTC. This encodes CATQGSGQETQYF.

This rearrangement joins TRBV19 to TRBJ2-3; no firm D call. The germline CDR1 and CDR2 sequences are LNHDA and SQIVND (reference sequence). V was clipped by 6 bases and J by 4 bases, with 5 bases between them. This CDR3 contains 11 residues. CDR3 amino acids: CASRIADTQYF. The CDR3 DNA follows: TGTGCCAGTAGGATCGCAGATACGCAGTATTTT.

The chain's CDR3 is CATSRGRETQYF. Here the CDR3 DNA reads TGTGCCACCAGCAGAGGACGGGAGACCCAGTACTTC. The chain employs TRBV15 and TRBJ2-5; the D is unclear. Germline CDR1 reads LNHNV; CDR2 reads YYDKDF (reference sequence). This CDR3 has 12 amino acids. The V end lost 1 base, the J end lost 5 bases, and 5 bases lay between the germline ends.

The rearrangement links TRBV7-9 to TRBJ1-1; 7 bases fit TRBD1. Trimming at V came to 1 base and at J to 7 bases, leaving 6 bases not matched to a gene. Germline V gene sequence: CDR1 SEHNR, CDR2 FQNEAQ (reference sequence). The CDR3 loop spans 14 amino acids. CDR3 bases: TGTGCCAGCAGCTTAGTAACAGGGGCCGTTGAAGCTTTCTTT. The encoded protein is CASSLVTGAVEAFF.

The chain joins TRBV11-2 to TRBJ2-3; D may be TRBD2 (5 bases). From germline, CDR1 is SGHAT and CDR2 FQNNGV. The CDR3 consists of 15 residues. Trimming removed 5 bases from V and 8 bases from J, with 20 bases in between. CDR3 nucleotide sequence: TGTGCCAGCAGCCTCGGGGAGATAAGGTCGAGTACGCAGTATTTT. Amino acids: CASSLGEIRSSTQYF.

This clone was detected a few times. The chain couples TRBV7-9 to TRBJ1-1; D perhaps matches TRBD1 (5 bases). From germline, CDR1 is SEHNR and CDR2 FQNEAQ (reference sequence). V lost 4 bases and J lost 6, with 21 bases in between. The CDR3 consists of 16 residues. The CDR3 nucleotides read TGTGCCAGCAGCTCAGGTCTCGGGGGGAGTGGTGCTGAAGCTTTCTTT. Its translation: CASSSGLGGSGAEAFF. The full variable domain, in which reference TRBV7-9 and TRBJ1-1 provide the parts outside the CDR3, is DTGVSQNPRHKITKRGQNVTFRCDPISEHNRLYWYRQTLGQGPEFLTYFQNEAQLEKSRLLSDRFSAERPKGSFSTLEIQRTEQGDSAMYLCASSSGLGGSGAEAFFGQGTRLTVV.

The chain is built from TRBV6-5 and TRBJ2-2; D is unclear. The germline gives CDR1 MNHEY, CDR2 SVGAGI. V was clipped by 6 bases and J by 5 bases, with 4 bases between them. The CDR3 covers 11 residues. This CDR3 reads CASSSTGELFF. For the CDR3, the DNA is TGTGCCAGCAGCTCTACCGGGGAGCTGTTTTTT.

The rearrangement uses TRBV2 and TRBJ1-1; no clear D. CDR3 length equals 13 residues. V shed 7 bases and J shed 5 bases, with 14 bases lying between them. Germline V gene lookup returns CDR1 SNHLY and CDR2 FYNNEI. The CDR3 sequence is CASKRVIGTEAFF. DNA for the CDR3: TGTGCCAGCAAACGGGTTATCGGGACTGAAGCTTTCTTT. Based on the CDR3 plus reference TRBV2 and TRBJ1-1, the full variable domain is EPEVTQTPSHQVTQMGQEVILRCVPISNHLYFYWYRQILGQKVEFLVSFYNNEISEKSEIFDDQFSVERPDGSNFTLKIRSTKLEDSAMYFCASKRVIGTEAFFGQGTRLTVV.

The rearrangement uses TRBV28 and TRBJ1-4, with D unclear. The CDR3 has 14 residues. Germline V gives CDR1 MDHEN, CDR2 SYDVKM. The V gene lost 4 bases and the J gene lost 7 bases, with 13 bases spanning the gap. CDR3 bases: TGTGCCAGCAGTTACATAGGGATTGGTGAAAAACTGTTTTTT. Its translation is CASSYIGIGEKLFF.